The clone carrying this T cell receptor beta chain was found a few times. Its antigen remains unidentified. The data are from a study of beta chain features in type 1 diabetes. Every donor had blood drawn once into heparin, 90 to 150 mL on average. The authors obtained over 95% purity in all sorted populations. Expressed TCRB transcripts were sequenced because the entire RNA isolate underwent reverse transcription. Sequenced naive, central memory and regulatory T cell samples produced an average of roughly 3.9 million reads. TCRdb keeps only in-frame clones here, not all; method: immunoSEQ multiplex PCR. Among some 160,000 clones listed, roughly 9.1% were seen once. This CDR3 is built from 16 residues. The germline V gene has CDR1 SGHDT and CDR2 YYEEEE. V was trimmed by 5 bases and J by 0 bases, leaving 15 bases between them. Findings and caveats of the study: Sequencing from cDNA could over-represent high-TCR-expressing cells.

Material: central memory CD4+ T cells from blood. The origin of this receptor is a young woman in good health. V and J are TRBV5-6 and TRBJ2-1; weak D call: TRBD2 (7 bases). CDR3 nucleotides: TGTGCCAGCAGTCGACCGGGGGGACACTCCTACAATGAGCAGTTCTTC. It translates to CASSRPGGHSYNEQFF.